These 26 T cell receptor beta chains were all obtained from the same sample, sequenced in a study of cytomegalovirus exposure and HLA in healthy donors. PCR amplification relied on 60 Vbeta primers (plus 13 Jbeta primers). Some clones are missing from TCRdb's copy, which holds only in-frame ones; the method was immunoSEQ multiplex PCR. In the table there are 150,000 to 200,000 clones, 75% to 85% of which are singletons. The sample taken for sequencing was PBMCs. These receptors were obtained from a male donor in good health and CMV-seropositive.

This chain links TRBV5-1 with TRBJ2-3; D might be TRBD1 (7 bases). Germline V gene lookup returns CDR1 SGHRS and CDR2 YFSETQ. V dropped 6 bases and J dropped 4 bases, with 18 bases sitting between them. This CDR3 spans 15 amino acids. For the CDR3, the DNA is TGCGCCAGCACCGATCAGGGGGGAGGTGCAGATACGCAGTATTTT. Translated: CASTDQGGGADTQYF.

In its sample, this clone was seen a few times. The same CDR3 arises from other DNA sequences in this sample as well. V is TRBV5-1 and J is TRBJ1-1; D perhaps matches TRBD1 (6 bases). In germline, CDR1 is SGHRS, CDR2 YFSETQ. The CDR3 length is 14 residues. The V end lost 1 base, the J end lost 2 bases, and 9 bases lay between the germline ends. CDR3 nucleotide sequence: TGCGCCAGCAGCTTGACAGGGACCAACACTGAAGCTTTCTTT. Its translation: CASSLTGTNTEAFF. The full variable domain, completed using reference TRBV5-1 and TRBJ1-1, is KAGVTQTPRYLIKTRGQQVTLSCSPISGHRSVSWYQQTPGQGLQFLFEYFSETQRNKGNFPGRFSGRQFSNSRSEMNVSTLELGDSALYLCASSLTGTNTEAFFGQGTRLTVV.

This sequence joins TRBV30 and TRBJ1-3, with a weak D call TRBD1 (6 bases). Germline CDR1 is GTSNPN and CDR2 is SVGIG (reference sequence). This CDR3 is built from 16 residues. V was shortened by 0 bases and J by 2 bases, with 14 bases between the two germline ends. The CDR3 reads CAWSVYPQGPGNTIYF. CDR3 bases: TGTGCCTGGAGTGTATACCCTCAGGGGCCTGGAAACACCATATATTTT.

This clone occurred a few times. The chain employs TRBV7-9 and TRBJ1-4; D gene ambiguous. Trimming shortened V by 8 bases and J by 10 bases, and 14 bases separated the two germline ends. CDR3 length equals 12 residues. Germline assignment: CDR1 SEHNR and CDR2 FQNEAQ (reference sequence). The CDR3 sequence: CASADAGGKLFF. The CDR3 nucleotides read TGTGCCAGCGCTGACGCGGGAGGAAAACTGTTTTTT.

The chain uses TRBV6-5 and TRBJ1-1; D is perhaps TRBD1 (6 bases). The CDR3 is 13 amino acids. CDR1 and CDR2 from the germline V gene are MNHEY and SVGAGI. V was clipped by 2 bases and J by 5 bases, with 9 bases between them. CDR3 DNA: TGTGCCAGCAGTTACAACAGGGTGACTGAAGCTTTCTTT. This codes for CASSYNRVTEAFF.

The chain employs TRBV18 and TRBJ1-5; 8 bases fit TRBD1. Looked up from germline, CDR1 is KGHSH and CDR2 is LQKENI. The V segment lost 2 bases and the J segment 1 base; nucleotides outside the gene matches: 7. CDR3 length equals 17 residues. The DNA for the CDR3 is TGTGCCAGCTCACCAGTCGGACAGGGAATAAGCAATCAGCCCCAGCATTTT. Translated: CASSPVGQGISNQPQHF.

The chain combines TRBV7-3 with TRBJ2-1; D not resolved. Between the trimmed V and J ends, which lost 6 bases and 5 bases, there was a span of 11 bases. This CDR3 is built from 13 residues. Germline V CDR1 and CDR2: SGHTA, FQGTGA. CDR3 DNA sequence: TGTGCCAGCAGAAAGAACAGCAACAATGAGCAGTTCTTC. Translated: CASRKNSNNEQFF. Complete variable domain (other parts from reference TRBV7-3 and TRBJ2-1): GAGVSQTPSNKVTEKGKYVELRCDPISGHTALYWYRQSLGQGPEFLIYFQGTGAADDSGLPNDRFFAVRPEGSVSTLKIQRTERGDSAVYLCASRKNSNNEQFFGPGTRLTVL.

CDR3 sequence: CASSRGGSYGYTF. Here the CDR3 DNA reads TGTGCCAGCAGCCGAGGTGGATCCTATGGCTACACCTTC. The chain uses TRBV7-2 and TRBJ1-2; D is undetermined. Germline assignment: CDR1 SGHTA and CDR2 FQGNSA. The CDR3 is made up of 13 amino acids. The V and J ends lost 5 bases and 4 bases respectively, with 11 bases between them.

The chain uses TRBV27 and TRBJ2-7, with a possible D match to TRBD2 (7 bases). Per the germline V gene, CDR1 is MNHEY and CDR2 is SMNVEV (reference sequence). The CDR3 is 14 residues long. The V end lost 8 bases, the J end lost 0 bases, and 14 bases lay between the germline ends. In nucleotides, the CDR3 is TGTGCCAGCTCGAGGGGGGGGAGCTCCTACGAGCAGTACTTC. Its protein is CASSRGGSSYEQYF.

The chain has TRBV28 and TRBJ2-2, with D possibly being TRBD2 (5 bases). Germline assignment: CDR1 MDHEN and CDR2 SYDVKM. CDR3 length equals 12 residues. V was clipped by 7 bases and J by 5 bases, with 8 bases between them. In DNA, the CDR3 is TGTGCCAGCAAGTGGGAGACCGGGGAGCTGTTTTTT. This translates into CASKWETGELFF.

This chain uses TRBV29-1 with TRBJ1-2; D perhaps matches TRBD1 (5 bases). Between the trimmed V and J ends, which lost 6 bases and 8 bases, there was a span of 7 bases. The CDR3 runs 9 residues. Germline CDR1 SQVTM, CDR2 ANQGSEA. CDR3 sequence reads: CSVGQGYTF. DNA for the CDR3: TGCAGCGTCGGACAAGGCTACACCTTC.

The chain has TRBV14 and TRBJ1-2; D is undetermined. This CDR3 is 15 amino acids long. Germline V gene data show CDR1 as SGHDN and CDR2 as FVKESK. V lost 1 base to trimming and J lost 0 bases, with 9 bases between them. DNA for the CDR3: TGTGCCAGCAGCCAAGTGGTCCTAGCTAACTATGGCTACACCTTC. Its translation is CASSQVVLANYGYTF.

The chain links TRBV5-4 to TRBJ2-3; 10 positions match TRBD2. This CDR3 has 16 amino acids. The ends lost 0 bases at V and 2 bases at J; junction bases unmatched: 3. Germline-derived CDR1 and CDR2 are SGHNT and YYREEE (reference sequence). For the CDR3, the DNA is TGTGCCAGCAGCTTGGTTAGCGGGGGGCCCACAGATACGCAGTATTTT. This translates into CASSLVSGGPTDTQYF.

This chain links TRBV19 with TRBJ1-2; 11 nucleotides line up with TRBD1. Unmatched junction bases numbered 2, after V lost 4 bases and J lost 4 bases. CDR1 and CDR2 from the germline V gene are LNHDA and SQIVND (reference sequence). The CDR3 contains 14 residues. The CDR3 DNA reads as TGTGCCAGTAGTAGGACAGGGGGCGTCTATGGCTACACCTTC. As protein: CASSRTGGVYGYTF.

V and J are TRBV11-2 and TRBJ2-1; 13 bases fit TRBD2. V lost 9 bases and J lost 9; bases outside the gene matches: 14. CDR3 length equals 16 residues. CDR1 is SGHAT and CDR2 is FQNNGV in the germline V gene. The CDR3 nucleotides read TGTGCCAGTTCACCCCGCACTAGCGGGGGGGCCGGTGAGCAGTTCTTC. It is translated as CASSPRTSGGAGEQFF.

The table lists this clone with a count of one. The chain employs TRBV2 and TRBJ1-1; 8 bases map to TRBD1. The CDR3 totals 17 residues. V was clipped by 10 bases and J by 0 bases; unmatched bases: 16. Germline V lookup: CDR1 SNHLY, CDR2 FYNNEI. The CDR3 DNA follows: TGTGCCATTGGGGACTCCGGGACAGGTCTTATGAACACTGAAGCTTTCTTT. Translated: CAIGDSGTGLMNTEAFF.

This clone appeared once. The genes are TRBV7-6 and TRBJ2-1; the match to TRBD2 covers 10 bases. The V gene's germline CDR1 is SGHVS and CDR2 FNYEAQ. The CDR3 has 14 amino acids. V trimming: 3 bases; J trimming: 8 bases; junction bases outside the gene matches: 4. This CDR3 is CASSLVAGGDEQFF. The CDR3 bases are TGTGCCAGCAGCTTGGTAGCGGGGGGTGATGAGCAGTTCTTC.

The rearrangement joins TRBV18 to TRBJ2-1, with 8 bases that match TRBD1. This CDR3 contains 15 residues. In germline, CDR1 is KGHSH, CDR2 LQKENI. V gave up 2 bases and J gave up 3 bases; unmatched junction bases: 3. CDR3 coding DNA: TGTGCCAGCTCACCATTAGGGACAGGCTACAATGAGCAGTTCTTC. Amino acid sequence: CASSPLGTGYNEQFF.

The V call is TRBV5-6, the J call TRBJ1-3; 9 bases align to TRBD1. The ends lost 3 bases at V and 7 bases at J; junction bases unmatched: 8. CDR3 length: 15 residues. Germline-derived CDR1 and CDR2 are SGHDT and YYEEEE. CDR3 nucleotides: TGTGCCAGCAGCTCCATCACAGGGGGCGCGAACACCATATATTTT. It specifies CASSSITGGANTIYF.

The chain employs TRBV4-1 and TRBJ1-2; D may be TRBD1 (5 bases). CDR1 is MGHRA and CDR2 is YSYEKL in the germline V gene. CDR3 length equals 14 residues. Trimming shortened V by 1 base and J by 4 bases, and 10 bases separated the two germline ends. The CDR3 spells CASSQVDRTYGYTF. The CDR3 coding sequence is TGCGCCAGCAGCCAAGTCGACAGAACCTATGGCTACACCTTC.

The chain links TRBV4-1 to TRBJ2-5, with TRBD2 matching over 8 bases. Losses at the gene ends were 1 base for V and 5 bases for J; bases not matched to a gene: 9. CDR1 is MGHRA and CDR2 is YSYEKL in the germline V gene. The CDR3 has 16 amino acids. The CDR3 sequence: CASSQGEGGGRETQYF. CDR3 bases: TGCGCCAGCAGCCAAGGGGAGGGCGGGGGGAGGGAGACCCAGTACTTC.

The CDR3 is CASSKGQGQKYF. The CDR3 bases are TGTGCCAGCAGTAAAGGACAGGGGCAGAAGTACTTC. The chain uses TRBV2 and TRBJ2-7; 9 nucleotides agree with TRBD1. The germline CDR1 and CDR2 sequences are SNHLY and FYNNEI. The CDR3 contains 12 residues. Unmatched junction bases numbered 7, after V lost 5 bases and J lost 11 bases.

The chain recombines TRBV19 with TRBJ2-7; perhaps TRBD1 as D (6 bases). The length of the CDR3 is 13 residues. The germline V gene encodes CDR1 LNHDA and CDR2 SQIVND (reference sequence). Trimming left V 6 bases short and J 3 bases short, with 12 bases between. The CDR3 loop is CASSNQGFYEQYF. The CDR3 DNA follows: TGTGCCAGTAGCAACCAGGGGTTCTACGAGCAGTACTTC.

V usage is TRBV4-1 and J usage is TRBJ2-3, with 7 bases lining up with TRBD1. Per germline, CDR1 MGHRA and CDR2 YSYEKL. With V trimmed by 1 base and J by 1 base, 5 bases remained unmatched. The CDR3 extends over 16 amino acids. The chain's CDR3 is CASSQGQGHRTDTQYF. The CDR3 DNA sequence: TGCGCCAGCAGCCAAGGACAGGGACATCGCACAGATACGCAGTATTTT.

The chain links TRBV6-5 to TRBJ2-5, with 8 bases that match TRBD1. The CDR3 loop spans 14 amino acids. The V and J ends lost 5 bases and 3 bases, in that order; junction bases with no gene match: 5. Looked up from germline, CDR1 is MNHEY and CDR2 is SVGAGI. The CDR3 loop reads CASSPPDREETQYF. As DNA, the CDR3 is TGTGCCAGCAGTCCTCCGGACAGGGAAGAGACCCAGTACTTC.

The J gene is TRBJ1-1, the V gene TRBV9; 10 bases are a match to TRBD1. The CDR3 has 15 amino acids. Trimming at V came to 4 bases and at J to 5 bases, leaving 8 bases not matched to a gene. Germline CDR1 reads SGDLS; CDR2 reads YYNGEE. The CDR3 DNA reads TGTGCCAGCAGCCCCGCCGACAGGGGGCTTACTGAAGCTTTCTTT. Protein product: CASSPADRGLTEAFF.